This T cell receptor (beta chain) derives from a study of shared clonotypes between healthy human individuals. Several immunoSEQ 96-well plates shared each subset's DNA, each plate a replicate. Produced via immunoSEQ multiplex PCR; TCRdb's table is partial and in-frame only. This sample has a few million clones, with roughly 95% found just once. The TCR comes from a man aged 18 to 35 in good health. The sample consisted of naive CD4+ T cells sorted from blood. Indicated subset: CD45RA+ positively selected.

The CDR3 nucleotides read TGTGCCAGCAGGAGCCTAGACAGATACACTGAAGCTTTCTTT. Amino acids: CASRSLDRYTEAFF. The V and J genes are TRBV7-2 and TRBJ1-1; D perhaps matches TRBD1 (5 bases). CDR1 is SGHTA, CDR2 FQGNSA, per germline. The CDR3 loop spans 14 amino acids. The germline V and J ends were trimmed by 6 bases and 3 bases, with 14 bases remaining between them.